A selection of T cell receptor beta chains follows, all from one sample in a study of T cell responses to AZD1222 COVID-19 vaccine. Assay used: immunoSEQ multiplex PCR; TCRdb lists only in-frame clones, some missing. Of roughly 66,000 clones listed, roughly four fifths are singletons. The starting material was peripheral blood, obtained on day 0 of AZD1222 vaccination. The receptors shown here come from an adult in good health. CDR3s include the opening cysteine and the closing phenylalanine or tryptophan. A D gene is named only where the DNA matches it firmly. Not all rows give a size; the values are once, few, many and, for expanded clones, a class.

clone size	D gene	CDR3 length	V gene	J gene	CDR3 protein	CDR3 DNA
few	.	15	TRBV5-1	TRBJ2-6	CASSVDSSGANVLTF	TGCGCCAGCAGCGTCGACAGCTCTGGGGCCAACGTCCTGACTTTC
.	.	19	TRBV6-2/TRBV6-3	TRBJ2-1	CASSYSRRSNIHSYNEQFF	TGTGCCAGCAGTTACTCGAGGAGGAGTAATATACACTCCTACAATGAGCAGTTCTTC
.	.	16	TRBV14	TRBJ2-3	CASSDFGGGTTDTQYF	TGTGCCAGCAGCGATTTTGGCGGGGGCACCACAGATACGCAGTATTTT
.	.	15	TRBV24-1	TRBJ2-3	CATSAGSQSTDTQYF	TGTGCCACCAGTGCCGGGAGCCAGTCCACAGATACGCAGTATTTT
.	.	14	TRBV7-6	TRBJ1-2	CASSRRVSGGGYTF	TGTGCCAGCAGTCGGAGGGTCTCTGGAGGCGGCTACACCTTC
.	.	14	TRBV9	TRBJ2-2	CASSVAGFPGELFF	TGTGCCAGCAGCGTAGCCGGGTTCCCCGGGGAGCTGTTTTTT
few	TRBD1	14	TRBV28	TRBJ1-2	CASSSGTGTHGYTF	TGTGCCAGCAGCTCCGGGACAGGGACCCATGGCTACACCTTC
.	TRBD1	15	TRBV28	TRBJ1-5	CASSLLQGSNQPQHF	TGTGCCAGCAGTTTATTACAGGGGAGCAATCAGCCCCAGCATTTT
many	.	15	TRBV2	TRBJ1-3	CASSESPSSGNTIYF	TGTGCCAGCAGTGAATCGCCAAGCTCTGGAAACACCATATATTTT
.	TRBD1	15	TRBV11-3	TRBJ1-1	CASSLRGTENTEAFF	TGTGCCAGCAGCTTACGAGGGACAGAGAACACTGAAGCTTTCTTT
.	.	14	TRBV11-2	TRBJ1-4	CASSSSPTNEKLFF	TGTGCCAGCAGCTCGTCACCAACTAATGAAAAACTGTTTTTT
.	.	13	TRBV7-8	TRBJ1-5	CASSGGWAQPQHF	TGTGCCAGCAGTGGCGGGTGGGCTCAGCCCCAGCATTTT
few	TRBD2	19	TRBV10-2	TRBJ2-1	CASRGGTSGGASSYNEQFF	TGCGCCAGCAGAGGAGGGACTAGCGGGGGGGCGAGCTCCTACAATGAGCAGTTCTTC
.	TRBD2	15	TRBV29-1	TRBJ2-3	CSVEGAGGRTDTQYF	TGCAGCGTTGAGGGGGCGGGGGGGCGGACAGATACGCAGTATTTT
.	.	15	TRBV11-2	TRBJ1-3	CASSFDSLSGNTIYF	TGTGCCAGCAGCTTTGACAGCCTATCTGGAAACACCATATATTTT
.	.	12	TRBV27	TRBJ2-1	CATKSSYNEQFF	TGTGCCACTAAGAGCTCCTACAATGAGCAGTTCTTC
.	.	15	TRBV3-1/TRBV3-2	TRBJ1-4	CASSQGPDGREKLFF	TGTGCCAGCAGCCAAGGTCCCGACGGACGCGAAAAACTGTTTTTT
.	.	12	TRBV5-5	TRBJ2-7	CASSPDSYEQYF	TGTGCCAGCAGCCCTGACAGCTACGAGCAGTACTTC
.	.	12	TRBV12-3/TRBV12-4	TRBJ1-2	CASSLARYGYTF	TGTGCCAGCAGTTTGGCTCGCTATGGCTACACCTTC
.	.	15	TRBV6-2/TRBV6-3	TRBJ2-7	CASSPRDKRGYEQYF	TGTGCCAGCAGTCCAAGGGACAAAAGGGGCTACGAGCAGTACTTC
.	TRBD1	16	TRBV2	TRBJ2-3	CASSGGQGAGTDTQYF	TGTGCCAGCAGTGGGGGACAGGGGGCAGGCACAGATACGCAGTATTTT
.	.	15	TRBV9	TRBJ2-3	CASSVVAPSTDTQYF	TGTGCCAGCAGCGTAGTAGCGCCTAGCACAGATACGCAGTATTTT
.	.	14	TRBV7-9	TRBJ2-1	CASSTGSSYNEQFF	TGTGCCAGCAGTACAGGGAGCTCCTACAATGAGCAGTTCTTC
.	.	16	TRBV7-3	TRBJ2-2	CASRRGGTANTGELFF	TGTGCCAGCCGTCGAGGGGGGACCGCGAACACCGGGGAGCTGTTTTTT
once	.	13	TRBV7-2	TRBJ1-4	CASSFAGEEKLFF	TGTGCCAGCAGCTTTGCAGGGGAGGAAAAACTGTTTTTT
.	TRBD2	15	TRBV27	TRBJ2-7	CASSLRLASSYEQYF	TGTGCCAGCAGTTTAAGACTAGCGAGTTCCTACGAGCAGTACTTC
.	.	15	TRBV9	TRBJ2-1	CASSVRLHGVDEQFF	TGTGCCAGCAGCGTACGACTGCACGGGGTTGATGAGCAGTTCTTC
.	.	14	TRBV11-2	TRBJ2-1	CASSFLGGYNEQFF	TGTGCCAGCAGCTTCCTAGGAGGGTACAATGAGCAGTTCTTC
once	.	16	TRBV12-5	TRBJ1-2	CASGQQLGGRNYGYTF	TGTGCTAGTGGTCAGCAGCTGGGGGGCCGGAACTATGGCTACACCTTC
.	.	14	TRBV7-2	TRBJ1-2	CASSSDTFNYGYTF	TGTGCCAGCAGCTCCGACACCTTTAACTATGGCTACACCTTC
.	.	14	TRBV24-1	TRBJ2-1	CATSGQSSYNEQFF	TGTGCCACCAGTGGTCAGAGCTCCTACAATGAGCAGTTCTTC